The clone carrying this T cell receptor (beta chain) was observed a single time. The antigen is unknown. This entry comes from a study of T cell responses to AZD1222 COVID-19 vaccine. General study results and limits: Nearly half of spike-specific TCRs reportedly target unmutated variant regions. A mostly white British donor set with more females was recruited, and clonal diversity was possibly underestimated. It was only a handful of AZD1222 recipients who were seropositive at baseline.

Sequencing was performed with immunoSEQ multiplex PCR; in TCRdb, only in-frame clones are kept and a portion is missing. The sample includes 120,000 or so clones, approximately 90% seen only once; the top ten take about 7.8%. This CDR3 is built from 14 residues. In germline, CDR1 is MDHEN, CDR2 SYDVKM. V was trimmed by 3 bases and J by 6 bases, leaving 12 bases between them. This specimen consisted of peripheral blood, obtained on day 0 of AZD1222 vaccination. The receptor was isolated from an adult in good health. This chain links TRBV28 with TRBJ1-5, with unresolved D. The CDR3 loop is CASSLGGGSQPQHF. CDR3 nucleotide sequence: TGTGCCAGCAGTTTGGGTGGCGGGAGTCAGCCCCAGCATTTT.